The clone carrying this T cell receptor (beta chain) has more than one count but fewer than ten. The target antigen is unknown. Gene names and germline refer to mouse. Read sequence stops 4 residues before the CDR3 end, and the germline J gene provides the missing end. These data originate in a study of CD8+ T cells in alopecia areata. Overall study: C3H/HeJ donors with spontaneous alopecia, about 6-12 months old, supplied skin grafts to approximately 6-10-week-old female C3H/HeJ mice.

CDR1 NSQYPW and CDR2 LRSPGD come from the germline V gene (reference sequence). The CDR3 sequence is 16 residues long. The V end was cut by 0 bases, the J end by 0 bases, with 10 bases between. Cutaneous lymph nodes were pooled and cells sorted by CD4, CD8alpha, NKG2D, NKG2ACE and more. Notes on the study in general: Normal-skin resident alphabeta T cells also appear among scalp sample sequences. Scalp lesions, especially in alopecia totalis/universalis, had higher clonality than normal scalp. TCR sharing was clearer in mice than between patients, perhaps partly owing to patient HLA diversity.

Sequencing relied on a cDNA template that was reverse transcribed from extracted RNA. Clones were sequenced by immunoSEQ multiplex PCR, and TCRdb holds only the in-frame ones, with some missing. The sample includes around 300,000 clones, none of them occurring once. The sequencing sample was made of CD4+ T cells sorted from a lymph node. The sequence was obtained from a C3H/HeJ mouse with alopecia areata. MHC haplotype of the mouse line: H2-k. This chain links TRBV1 with TRBJ2-3; possible D gene TRBD1, 6 bases. CDR3 sequence: CTCSADRTDSAETLYF. The sequenced part of the CDR3 DNA is TGCACCTGCAGTGCAGATAGGACAGATAGTGCAGAA.